The sample holds many counts of the clone carrying this T cell receptor (beta chain). As yet, its antigen is unknown. The entry originates in a study of early T cells in non-severe SARS-CoV-2 infection. Study as a whole: Alpha and beta chains were unpaired, from unsorted whole-blood bulk RNA. Overall study results and limits: VDJdb matching favored anti-spike CD8 responses, missing private and CD4 specificities.

V was pared by 2 bases and J by 4 bases, with 3 bases of the junction left unmatched. This CDR3 contains 13 residues. Germline assignment: CDR1 GTSNPN and CDR2 SVGIG (reference sequence). Molecules of cDNA were individually given unique molecular identifiers that were attached to them. TCRdb re-analysed the 5' RACE reads in MiXCR, keeping a single row per CDR3 protein. Of more than 45,000 distinct CDR3 sequences in the sample, under 10% were seen once. Sequencing was performed on whole blood. This sequence originates from an adult who was a healthcare worker with PCR-confirmed SARS-CoV-2 infection or an uninfected control (not recorded which). J is TRBJ2-3 and V is TRBV30; 7 bases line up with TRBD1. The CDR3 coding sequence is TGTGCCTGGAGTCGACAGGGATCAGATACGCAGTATTTT. It translates to CAWSRQGSDTQYF. The whole variable domain, remainder taken from reference TRBV30 and TRBJ2-3, is SQTIHQWPATLVQPVGSPLSLECTVEGTSNPNLYWYRQAAGRGLQLLFYSVGIGQISSEVPQNLSASRPQDRQFILSSKKLLLSDSGFYLCAWSRQGSDTQYFGPGTRLTVL.